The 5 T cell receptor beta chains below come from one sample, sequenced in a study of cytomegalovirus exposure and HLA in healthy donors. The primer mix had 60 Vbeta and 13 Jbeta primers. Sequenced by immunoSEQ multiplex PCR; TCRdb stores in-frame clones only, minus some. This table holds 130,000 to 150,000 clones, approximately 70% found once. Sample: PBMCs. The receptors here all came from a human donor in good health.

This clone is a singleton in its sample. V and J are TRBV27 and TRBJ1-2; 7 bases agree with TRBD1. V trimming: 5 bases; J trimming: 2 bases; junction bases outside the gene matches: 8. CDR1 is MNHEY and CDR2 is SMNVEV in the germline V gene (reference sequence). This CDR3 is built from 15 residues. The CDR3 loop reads CASSLQGRGNYGYTF. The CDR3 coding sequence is TGTGCCAGCAGTCTACAGGGGAGAGGAAACTATGGCTACACCTTC.

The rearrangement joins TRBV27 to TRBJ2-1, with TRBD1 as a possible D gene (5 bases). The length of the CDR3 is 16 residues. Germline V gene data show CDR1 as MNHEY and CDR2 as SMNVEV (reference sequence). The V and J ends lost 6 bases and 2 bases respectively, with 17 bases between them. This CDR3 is CASRLSQGVAYNEQFF. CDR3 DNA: TGTGCCAGCAGGCTCTCCCAAGGGGTCGCCTACAATGAGCAGTTCTTC.

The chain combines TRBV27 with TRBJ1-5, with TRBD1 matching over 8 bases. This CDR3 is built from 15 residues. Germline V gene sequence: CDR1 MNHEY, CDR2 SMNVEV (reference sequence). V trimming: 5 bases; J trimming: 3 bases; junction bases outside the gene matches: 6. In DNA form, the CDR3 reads TGTGCCAGCAGTCCTGGGACAGGAGACAATCAGCCCCAGCATTTT. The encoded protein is CASSPGTGDNQPQHF.

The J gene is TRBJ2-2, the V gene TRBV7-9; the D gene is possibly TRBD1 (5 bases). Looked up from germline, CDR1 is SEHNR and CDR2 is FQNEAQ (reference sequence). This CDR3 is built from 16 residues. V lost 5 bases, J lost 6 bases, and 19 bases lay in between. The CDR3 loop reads CASSPQESRRPGELFF. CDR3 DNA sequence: TGTGCCAGCAGCCCACAGGAAAGTCGCAGGCCCGGGGAGCTGTTTTTT.

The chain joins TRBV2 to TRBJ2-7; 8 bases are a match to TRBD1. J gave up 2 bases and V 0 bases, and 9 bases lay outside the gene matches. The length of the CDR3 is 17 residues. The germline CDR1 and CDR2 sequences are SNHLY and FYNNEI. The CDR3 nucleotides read TGTGCCAGCAGTGAAGCACGACAGGGGTTGGGAACCTACGAGCAGTACTTC. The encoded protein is CASSEARQGLGTYEQYF.